The rows below give T cell receptor beta chains drawn from one sample of a study of blood T cell repertoires in COVID-19. The data were produced by immunoSEQ multiplex PCR, yet TCRdb's version contains in-frame clones alone and is incomplete. Counted here are 150,000 to 200,000 clones, approximately 85% occurring once; the ten biggest clones make up over 2.5%. The specimen sequenced was peripheral blood. The receptor set was obtained from a man aged 55 to 69 with acute or convalescent COVID-19. The CDR3 runs from the conserved cysteine through the conserved F or W. Fields, in order: V gene, CDR3 protein.

TRBV6-2/TRBV6-3	CASSSPSGRAHEQFF
TRBV19	CASSKRLAGGANTGELFF
TRBV29-1	CSVGRRQAYNEQFF
TRBV4-1	CASSQVVRRANYGYTF
TRBV28	CASRSTGLQPQHF
TRBV24-1	CATSDVAGDPTGELFF
TRBV10-3	CAISALPREGGELFF
TRBV5-6	CASSRRQGRDQPQHF
TRBV27	CASSLGRLPNYGYTF
TRBV5-6	CASSFWTSGNRGAGELFF
TRBV7-2	CASSFGLKETQYF
TRBV27	CASSALQGANYGYTF
TRBV28	CASRWRGNTEAFF
TRBV5-6	CASSLQYTGELFF
TRBV28	CASSPRTGFYQPQHF
TRBV18	CASSPQAGLAGAYEQYF
TRBV7-2	CASSFSAGANVLTF
TRBV2	CASSAGGGDNYNEQFF
TRBV19	CASSLPRTSGTFRNEQFF
TRBV28	CASNPRTRGEQYF
TRBV11-3	CASSRGGGYEQYF
TRBV10-1	CASSNGGCEQYF
TRBV7-6	CASRRQESTGELFF
TRBV2	CASSESSGRAGELFF
TRBV10-3	CAISESPRSPAKEQYF
TRBV27	CASSFRAGNLNTGELFF
TRBV28	CASSFSRPSAGRPNEQFF
TRBV11-1	CATSGLYGYEQYF
TRBV4-1	CASSRSSAGLNEQFF
TRBV3-1/TRBV3-2	CASRPSGSSYNEQFF
TRBV28	CASSLSQGARGELFF
TRBV2	CASSGWSPETQYF
TRBV7-2	CASSFDRGYNEQFF
TRBV5-1	CASSLGTSGRLGELFF
TRBV20-1	CSASAQGTNEKLFF
TRBV5-1	CASSRTDYEQYF
TRBV5-1	CASSPGQLTGELFF
TRBV5-6	CASSLTSGAWRGGTDTQYF
TRBV6-5	CASGSAGNYGYTF
TRBV19	CASRTQGGSYNEQFF
TRBV5-5	CASSLSGTDTQYF
TRBV9	CASSVGSSNQPQHF
TRBV5-1	CASSSGILINTGELFF
TRBV14	CASSYRVGYEQYF
TRBV7-3	CASSSQGMDTEAFF
TRBV11-2	CASSGPKQGPEAFF
TRBV4-3	CASSQDLDRGNSPLHF
TRBV3-1/TRBV3-2	CASSPLAGGNEQFF
TRBV9	CASSVDGRSDTQYF
TRBV7-9	CASSLAGTSGTGELFF
TRBV5-1	CASSPSGGTRTDTQYF
TRBV9	CASSSGGGLAYEQYF
TRBV7-8	CASSYRRQESSPLHF
TRBV19	CASSVRDSNGDYEQYF
TRBV7-3	CASSSEGTRDYGYTF